This TCR beta chain was retrieved from a study of PD-1 blockade in classical Hodgkin lymphoma. Study-wide points: By C4D1 there was a significant rise in CD4+ TCR diversity but not in CD8+ TCR diversity. Newly diagnosed patients reportedly trailed healthy donors in baseline TCR diversity.

Time point denoted: cycle 4 day 1 (C4D1), after 6 weeks of nivolumab. Every patient experienced relapse after autologous stem cell transplantation, and brentuximab vedotin exposure varied. As for this clone: Antigen specificity is unknown.

The table came from immunoSEQ multiplex PCR; TCRdb's copy has only in-frame clones and leaves some out. The table shows roughly 64,000 clones, with roughly nine tenths occurring only once. The CDR3 has 14 amino acids. V was clipped by 2 bases and J by 5 bases, with 12 bases between them. Germline V gives CDR1 LNHDA, CDR2 SQIVND (reference sequence). The source material was peripheral blood mononuclear cells (PBMCs), sampled before the fourth cycle of nivolumab. The clonotype comes from a human donor with classical Hodgkin lymphoma. This chain links TRBV19 with TRBJ2-5; D is ambiguous. CDR3 DNA sequence: TGTGCCAGTAGTATAAAGAGGAATTGGGAGACCCAGTACTTC. It codes for CASSIKRNWETQYF.